This T cell receptor (beta chain) comes out of a study of T-cell reconstitution after alpha-beta-depleted transplantation in children. The ends lost 6 bases at V and 6 bases at J; junction bases unmatched: 5. This CDR3 comprises 13 residues. Germline CDR1 KGHSH, CDR2 LQKENI. For TCRbeta, the library was prepared with unique molecular identifiers. MiXCR, applied by TCRdb to the PCR reads, yields one record per CDR3 protein. This table holds about 610,000 distinct CDR3 sequences, over 9.5% found once. This material consisted of PBMCs from the stem cell graft donor, taken from the stem cell graft. The rearrangement links TRBV18 to TRBJ1-5, with 7 bases lining up with TRBD1. The receptor's source is a human donor who donated a stem cell graft to a child with acute myeloid leukemia. CDR3 in amino acids: CASSVGQIQPQHF. For the CDR3, the DNA is TGTGCCAGCTCGGTGGGACAGATTCAGCCCCAGCATTTT. Variable domain in full (rest from reference TRBV18 and TRBJ1-5): NAGVMQNPRHLVRRRGQEARLRCSPMKGHSHVYWYRQLPEEGLKFMVYLQKENIIDESGMPKERFSAEFPKEGPSILRIQQVVRGDSAAYFCASSVGQIQPQHFGDGTRLSIL.